This T cell receptor (beta chain) appears in the sequencing data of a study of spatial heterogeneity in lung cancer. TCRdb redid the calling of the 5' RACE reads with MiXCR, one entry per CDR3 protein. Of fewer than 150,000 distinct CDR3 sequences listed, 10% to 14% are singletons. Ten or more counts support this clonotype. Specified time point: blood at routine non-recurrence follow-up after resection. Trimming cost V 3 bases and J 9 bases, with 12 bases left between them. This CDR3 comprises 13 residues. The rearrangement uses TRBV12-3 or TRBV12-4 and TRBJ1-5; D gene uncertain. The receptor was derived from a female donor with early-stage non-small cell lung cancer. The sequences come from PBMCs, collected at follow-up. CDR3 bases: TGTGCCAGCAGTTTCGGGGTGTATGGGCCCCAGCATTTT. Translating gives CASSFGVYGPQHF.